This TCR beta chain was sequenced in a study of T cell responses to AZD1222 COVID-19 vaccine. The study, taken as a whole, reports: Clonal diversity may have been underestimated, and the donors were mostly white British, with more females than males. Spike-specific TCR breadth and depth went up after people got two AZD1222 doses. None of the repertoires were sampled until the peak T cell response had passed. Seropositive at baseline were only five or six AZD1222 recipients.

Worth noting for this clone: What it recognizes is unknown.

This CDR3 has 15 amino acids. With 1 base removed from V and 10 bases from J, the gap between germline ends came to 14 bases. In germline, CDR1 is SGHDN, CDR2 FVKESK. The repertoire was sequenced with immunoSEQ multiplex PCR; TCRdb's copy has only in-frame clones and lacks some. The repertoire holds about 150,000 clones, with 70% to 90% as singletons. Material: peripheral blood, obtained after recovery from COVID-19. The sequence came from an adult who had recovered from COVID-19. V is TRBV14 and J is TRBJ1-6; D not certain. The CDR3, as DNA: TGTGCCAGCAGCCAAGGCTCCGGGGTAGGGTCACCCCTCCACTTT. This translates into CASSQGSGVGSPLHF.